The 21 T cell receptor beta chains presented below share a single source sample, sequenced in a study of blood T cell repertoires in COVID-19 (dated by TCRdb to the early 2020s). The library was prepared using the immunoSEQ multiplex PCR assay. TCRdb re-hosts the immuneACCESS table, in-frame sequences only. Its copies lack some clones; in the studies checked, an unresolved V gene accounts for under half of them, and the cause for the rest is not known. Across this sample there are 110,000 to 150,000 clones, with less than 85% seen only once. The ten top clones hold about 6.4% of the sample. Sequenced input: peripheral blood. The receptor source for this set is a human donor in a cohort sampled during active COVID-19.

The chain employs TRBV7-6 and TRBJ2-7; 8 bases agree with TRBD2. Trimming at V came to 5 bases and at J to 0 bases, leaving 9 bases not matched to a gene. CDR1 and CDR2 from the germline V gene are SGHVS and FNYEAQ. The CDR3 has 16 residues. The CDR3 DNA follows: TGTGCCAGCAGCCCTAGAGCGGGGGCAAGCTCCTACGAGCAGTACTTC. Residues: CASSPRAGASSYEQYF.

This clone was observed once. The chain couples TRBV5-1 to TRBJ2-7; D is unclear. V lost 4 bases and J lost 2, with 10 bases in between. This CDR3 has 13 residues. Germline V CDR1 and CDR2: SGHRS, YFSETQ. The CDR3 coding sequence is TGCGCCAGCAGCGTTACAGAAGCCTACGAGCAGTACTTC. Protein sequence: CASSVTEAYEQYF.

The chain couples TRBV16 to TRBJ1-2; D is ambiguous. This CDR3 has 14 residues. CDR1 and CDR2 from the germline V gene are KGHSY and FQNENV. Trimming shortened V by 4 bases and J by 3 bases, and 12 bases separated the two germline ends. This CDR3 is CASSPRSGDYGYTF. The CDR3 DNA reads TGTGCCAGCAGCCCCCGGTCGGGAGACTATGGCTACACCTTC.

The chain employs TRBV19 and TRBJ2-2, with TRBD1 matching 12 bases. The CDR3 is 16 amino acids. CDR1 LNHDA and CDR2 SQIVND come from the germline V gene (reference sequence). The ends lost 10 bases at V and 6 bases at J; junction bases unmatched: 12. The CDR3 loop reads CATRDRGRSGPGELFF. Written as DNA, the CDR3 is TGTGCCACCCGGGACAGGGGGCGATCGGGTCCCGGGGAGCTGTTTTTT.

The rearrangement joins TRBV9 to TRBJ2-1; D is possibly TRBD1 (6 bases). Germline CDR1 is SGDLS and CDR2 is YYNGEE. V lost 3 bases to trimming and J lost 3 bases, with 7 bases between them. This CDR3 has 13 residues. As DNA, the CDR3 is TGTGCCAGCAGCGAGGACAGCTACAATGAGCAGTTCTTC. Amino acid sequence: CASSEDSYNEQFF.

This chain links TRBV7-9 with TRBJ2-2, with D perhaps matching TRBD2 (6 bases). CDR1 and CDR2 from the germline V gene are SEHNR and FQNEAQ (reference sequence). V was pared by 6 bases and J by 3 bases, with 8 bases between. This CDR3 contains 13 residues. CDR3 sequence: CASRGGDTGELFF. The CDR3 DNA reads TGTGCCAGCAGGGGCGGGGACACCGGGGAGCTGTTTTTT.

This clone was counted at least ten times. The rearrangement joins TRBV6-1 to TRBJ1-5; TRBD1 matches at 12 bases. With V trimmed by 4 bases and J by 3 bases, 4 bases remained unmatched. This CDR3 is built from 16 residues. Germline V CDR1 and CDR2: MNHNS, SASEGT. CDR3 DNA: TGTGCCAGCAGTGGTAGGGACAGGGGGCTCAATCAGCCCCAGCATTTT. Amino acids: CASSGRDRGLNQPQHF.

The chain employs TRBV13 and TRBJ2-5, with TRBD2 identical over 8 bases. The CDR3 is 17 amino acids. The J segment lost 3 bases and the V segment lost 1 base, leaving 10 bases of the junction unmatched. Germline V gene lookup returns CDR1 PRHDT and CDR2 FYEKMQ (reference sequence). In nucleotides, the CDR3 is TGTGCCAGCAGCTTAGTCGGGGGGGCCCCTCAAAAAGAGACCCAGTACTTC. Translated: CASSLVGGAPQKETQYF. Complete variable domain (other parts from reference TRBV13 and TRBJ2-5): AAGVIQSPRHLIKEKRETATLKCYPIPRHDTVYWYQQGPGQDPQFLISFYEKMQSDKGSIPDRFSAQQFSDYHSELNMSSLELGDSALYFCASSLVGGAPQKETQYFGPGTRLLVL.

The chain joins TRBV5-4 to TRBJ1-6, with TRBD1 identical over 8 bases. Per germline, CDR1 SGHNT and CDR2 YYREEE (reference sequence). V was clipped by 4 bases and J by 7 bases; unmatched bases: 7. This CDR3 contains 15 residues. CDR3 sequence (DNA): TGTGCCAGCAGCGGAAACAGGGGGAGAAATTCACCCCTCCACTTT. This gives the protein CASSGNRGRNSPLHF.

This rearrangement joins TRBV19 to TRBJ1-2; D unclear. This CDR3 comprises 14 residues. The V and J ends lost 4 bases and 3 bases respectively, with 12 bases between them. Germline CDR1 reads LNHDA; CDR2 reads SQIVND (reference sequence). The CDR3 spells CASSRTVSHYGYTF. CDR3 DNA sequence: TGTGCCAGTAGTAGAACGGTATCACACTATGGCTACACCTTC.

The J gene is TRBJ2-2, the V gene TRBV6-1; the match to TRBD1 covers 9 bases. Germline CDR1 and CDR2: MNHNS and SASEGT. The CDR3 totals 17 residues. After removal of 3 bases from V and 6 bases from J, the junction contained 11 bases not matched to a gene. CDR3 residues: CASSDPRDRVFAGELFF. The CDR3 region has the DNA TGTGCCAGCAGTGACCCCCGGGACAGGGTATTCGCCGGGGAGCTGTTTTTT.

This chain uses TRBV7-6 with TRBJ2-1, with 7 bases aligning to TRBD1. CDR3 length: 16 amino acids. Germline V gene sequence: CDR1 SGHVS, CDR2 FNYEAQ. V trimming: 5 bases; J trimming: 10 bases; junction bases outside the gene matches: 17. This CDR3 is CASSRLETGIGWEQFF. The DNA for the CDR3 is TGTGCCAGCAGCCGTTTAGAGACAGGGATTGGCTGGGAGCAGTTCTTC.

CDR3 loop: CASSVATGVNEQYF. In nucleotides, the CDR3 is TGTGCCAGCAGCGTAGCGACAGGGGTCAACGAGCAGTACTTC. The V and J genes are TRBV9 and TRBJ2-7; 8 bases fit TRBD1. V trimming: 0 bases; J trimming: 5 bases; junction bases outside the gene matches: 4. CDR1 is SGDLS, CDR2 YYNGEE, per germline. This CDR3 comprises 14 residues.

This clone has a handful of counts. This rearrangement joins TRBV7-2 to TRBJ2-3; D remains unclear. Germline V gene data show CDR1 as SGHTA and CDR2 as FQGNSA. V lost 5 bases to trimming and J lost 2 bases, with 11 bases between them. The CDR3 runs 14 residues. CDR3 amino acids: CASSTQRLTDTQYF. The CDR3 DNA follows: TGTGCCAGCAGCACTCAAAGACTCACAGATACGCAGTATTTT.

The V and J genes are TRBV5-4 and TRBJ1-6; D not resolved. V lost 4 bases and J lost 7, with 6 bases in between. There are 12 residues in the CDR3. Germline CDR1 reads SGHNT; CDR2 reads YYREEE (reference sequence). In DNA form, the CDR3 reads TGTGCCAGCAGCCCCATCAATTCACCCCTCCACTTT. Its protein product is CASSPINSPLHF.

This clone has only a few counts. Other DNA sequences from this sample encode an identical CDR3 as well. The chain joins TRBV18 to TRBJ1-2; the match to TRBD1 covers 7 bases. The ends lost 3 bases at V and 6 bases at J; junction bases unmatched: 4. Per the germline V gene, CDR1 is KGHSH and CDR2 is LQKENI. There are 13 residues in the CDR3. In nucleotides, the CDR3 is TGTGCCAGCTCACCTCGACAGGGAGATGGCTACACCTTC. Amino acids: CASSPRQGDGYTF.

The genes are TRBV18 and TRBJ1-6; 7 bases match TRBD1. The germline V gene has CDR1 KGHSH and CDR2 LQKENI. There are 14 residues in the CDR3. V shed 6 bases and J 8 bases; nucleotides not matched to a gene: 7. CDR3: CASSPTGRDSPLHF. The CDR3 bases are TGTGCCAGCTCCCCGACAGGGCGGGATTCACCCCTCCACTTT.

The chain joins TRBV18 to TRBJ2-7, with D tentatively TRBD1 (5 bases). Germline V CDR1 and CDR2: KGHSH, LQKENI. CDR3 size: 13 residues. V was trimmed by 0 bases and J by 2 bases, leaving 5 bases between them. CDR3 sequence (DNA): TGTGCCAGCTCACCACCAGGGGCCTACGAGCAGTACTTC. Translation: CASSPPGAYEQYF.

The rearrangement joins TRBV7-8 to TRBJ2-5, with TRBD1 identical over 12 bases. Per germline, CDR1 SGHVS and CDR2 FQNEAQ. This CDR3 has 16 residues. Trimming cost V 1 base and J 5 bases; bases outside gene matches: 5. CDR3 bases: TGTGCCAGCAGCTTAGTTCGGGACAGGGGGCGGGAGACCCAGTACTTC. Its protein is CASSLVRDRGRETQYF.

The rearrangement joins TRBV3-1 (or the pseudogene TRBV3-2) to TRBJ2-5, with no clear D. Trimming removed 3 bases at V and 2 bases at J, with 10 bases between. There are 14 residues in the CDR3. Germline CDR1 and CDR2: LGHDT and YNNKEL (reference sequence). The DNA of the CDR3 is TGTGCCAGCAGCCAGGGCCCGTTGCAAGAGACCCAGTACTTC. It translates to CASSQGPLQETQYF.

The V gene is TRBV7-9, the J gene TRBJ2-2; a possible D gene is TRBD2 (5 bases). V was trimmed by 1 base and J by 5 bases, leaving 8 bases between them. The CDR3 is made up of 14 amino acids. Germline CDR1 reads SEHNR; CDR2 reads FQNEAQ (reference sequence). Here the CDR3 reads CASSLGAVTGELFF. The CDR3 DNA follows: TGTGCCAGCAGCTTAGGAGCGGTAACCGGGGAGCTGTTTTTT.